The clone carrying this T cell receptor (beta chain) was detected ten times or more. TCRdb reprocessed the RT-PCR reads with MiXCR, giving one entry per CDR3 protein. Altogether more than 75,000 distinct CDR3 sequences are present, just under 5% being singletons, with the ten largest covering 2.6%. This sample stems from a study of patients and donors after allogeneic stem cell transplantation. The sequenced material came from blood, either unsorted or a sorted T cell fraction (not recorded which). The receptor's source is a human donor who was either an allogeneic HSCT recipient or a stem cell or donor lymphocyte infusion donor (not recorded which). It is not recorded whose cells these are; they may come from a transplant donor.

This CDR3 reads CASSLVRGLNTEAFF. In nucleotides, the CDR3 is TGTGCCAGCAGCTTGGTCAGGGGCCTGAACACTGAAGCTTTCTTT. The rearrangement joins TRBV5-5 to TRBJ1-1, with TRBD1 as a possible D gene (6 bases). This CDR3 has 15 amino acids. V shed 0 bases and J shed 0 bases, with 9 bases lying between them. Germline CDR1 is SGHKS and CDR2 is YYEKEE (reference sequence).